These T cell receptor beta chains were read from a single sample in a study of OX40 agonist ivuxolimab in advanced cancers. TCRdb keeps only in-frame clones here, not all; method: immunoSEQ multiplex PCR. The sample has tens of thousands of clones; more than 85% are singletons. Source: CD4+ or CD8+ T cells sorted from blood, taken in a trial of the OX40 agonist ivuxolimab. These receptors were taken from an adult with an advanced solid tumor such as melanoma, head and neck, liver or kidney cancer. The CDR3 runs from the conserved cysteine through the conserved F or W.

TRBV6-5	CASRLIGTNEKLFF
TRBV25-1	CASSESLLLSTEQFF
TRBV5-1	CASSPQAMNTEAFF
TRBV28	CASSPVPGTSGRPYEQYF
TRBV5-8	CASSVRDRVGAFF
TRBV19	CASSAGTGSQPQHF
TRBV10-1	CASSKDLTDTQYF
TRBV7-9	CASSLDAGPGNTIYF
TRBV10-3	CAISDPALAKNIQYF
TRBV5-6	CASSLGLADSYNEQFF
TRBV6-6	CASSPSYEQYF
TRBV11-3	CASSAQGEGQPQHF
TRBV5-6	CATRSLNSGNTIYF
TRBV21-1	CASSTGGGGPRRTDTDTQYF
TRBV6-5	CASSNALAKNIQYF
TRBV28	CASSLAQRGETQYF
TRBV5-5	CASSLAVPNNEQFF
TRBV28	CASSSGRGPVGELFF
TRBV5-6	CASSWGGSDTQYF
TRBV5-1	CASSQGAQETQYF
TRBV9	CASSVSGNGQPQHF
TRBV6-6	CASSFRPSGTYEQYF
TRBV30	CAWSDGQSGNQPQHF
TRBV28	CASSLTGGYGYTF
TRBV2	CASSLAGGSYEQYF
TRBV27	CANTQGKTGGFSPTYEQYF
TRBV28	CASRGGFNEKLFF
TRBV29-1	CSVIASGANVLTF
TRBV5-1	CASRPDSRPQGGEQYF
TRBV6-5	CASRLTRNSYEQYF
TRBV18	CASSPLQGYEQYF
TRBV7-8	CASSLVKGTQYF
TRBV7-9	CASRGTRDGTYEQYF
TRBV5-1	CASSLDIAGDPDTQYF
TRBV2	CASSDRQGNIYGYTF
TRBV18	CASSPTSGQNIQYF
TRBV6-1	CASSEALRRVYEKLFF
TRBV9	CASSREVAANTGELFF
TRBV14	CASSLGPGKEQYF
TRBV6-5	CASSYAGLSTDTQYF
TRBV28	CASSNYAGQSNQPQHF
TRBV27	CASCRDDGYTF
TRBV18	CASSDRNEKLFF
TRBV4-3	CASSQDFGQNYGYTF
TRBV9	CASSVAPGGGELFF
TRBV7-3	CASSLGGLASTGELFF
TRBV28	CASSLYRELFF
TRBV18	CASSTGTYYEQYF
TRBV28	CASTGGGQPQHF
TRBV14	CASSRLGVTVNQETQYF
TRBV28	CASSFRGANVLTF
TRBV30	CAWSSTGNEKLFF
TRBV4-2	CASSQETVSGNTIYF
TRBV6-1	CASSPGGGPAFF
TRBV25-1	CASSPWGTSGNEQFF
TRBV2	CASSAGGMNTEAFF
TRBV11-2	CASSPGDNQPQHF
TRBV5-5	CASSRGGVGQPQHF
TRBV5-1	CASSLAEREGDEQYF
TRBV18	CASSQGQGNSPLHF